The table lists the clone carrying this TCR beta chain with a few counts. Preparation of the TCRbeta library was carried out with unique molecular identifiers. TCRdb used MiXCR to reprocess the PCR reads, holding one entry per CDR3 protein. The sample lists over 400,000 distinct CDR3 sequences, around 13% occurring once. Trimming shortened V by 1 base and J by 4 bases, and 13 bases separated the two germline ends. Germline values: CDR1 LGHNA, CDR2 YSLEER. The CDR3 runs 15 residues. The data are from a study of T-cell reconstitution after alpha-beta-depleted transplantation in children. The genes are TRBV4-3 and TRBJ1-2, with D perhaps TRBD1 (6 bases). The input for sequencing was PBMCs from the stem cell graft donor, taken from the stem cell graft. The source is a human donor who donated a stem cell graft to a child with combined immunodeficiency. The CDR3 DNA sequence: TGCGCCAGCAGCCAAGGGGGCAGGGGCTCCTATGGCTACACCTTC. Its protein is CASSQGGRGSYGYTF.